Shown below are 21 T cell receptor beta chains from a single sample sequenced in a study of blood T cell repertoires in COVID-19. Data came from immunoSEQ multiplex PCR; TCRdb stores just in-frame clones and leaves some out. The repertoire holds tens of thousands of clones, with about 90% as singletons. Specimen: peripheral blood. The source of these receptors is a man aged 55 to 69 with COVID-19, enrolled during active disease.

The chain carries TRBV29-1 and TRBJ2-5, with TRBD2 matching 13 bases. CDR3 length: 24 residues. CDR1 and CDR2 (germline): SQVTM, ANQGSEA. J lost 2 bases, V lost 6 bases, and 33 bases had no gene match. CDR3 loop: CSVASRGQVGERTSGRGGQETQYF. In DNA form, the CDR3 reads TGCAGCGTCGCCTCCCGGGGGCAGGTAGGGGAGAGGACTAGCGGGAGAGGGGGACAAGAGACCCAGTACTTC.

The CDR3 DNA is TGTGCCAGCAGTTACTCGCGGGACAGGGGTCCCTACGAGCAGTACTTC. Amino acids: CASSYSRDRGPYEQYF. The genes are TRBV6-5 and TRBJ2-7; TRBD1 matches at 10 bases. The CDR3 totals 16 residues. Germline CDR1 reads MNHEY; CDR2 reads SVGAGI. The V segment lost 0 bases and the J segment 2 bases; nucleotides outside the gene matches: 4.

This chain links TRBV28 with TRBJ1-2; D is possibly TRBD1 (6 bases). Germline V gene lookup returns CDR1 MDHEN and CDR2 SYDVKM. This CDR3 is 11 amino acids long. Trimming took 8 bases from V and 3 from J, leaving 7 bases between them. The DNA for the CDR3 is TGTGCCAGCGGGACATACTATGGCTACACCTTC. It specifies CASGTYYGYTF.

The chain joins TRBV6-1 to TRBJ1-1; perhaps TRBD1 as D (6 bases). V shed 2 bases and J shed 1 base, with 8 bases lying between them. CDR1 and CDR2 from the germline V gene are MNHNS and SASEGT. This CDR3 is 14 amino acids long. CDR3 region: CASSELDRNTEAFF. CDR3 nucleotides: TGTGCCAGCAGTGAATTGGACAGGAACACTGAAGCTTTCTTT.

V gene TRBV7-2 combines with J gene TRBJ1-3; D ambiguous. The CDR3 runs 14 residues. Trimming removed 5 bases from V and 4 bases from J, with 12 bases in between. Germline CDR1 reads SGHTA; CDR2 reads FQGNSA. CDR3 nucleotide sequence: TGTGCCAGCAGCCCGAGGGAGGTGGGAAACACCATATATTTT. It specifies CASSPREVGNTIYF.

The chain joins TRBV19 to TRBJ1-6; D remains ambiguous. Germline V CDR1 and CDR2: LNHDA, SQIVND (reference sequence). V lost 3 bases, J lost 6 bases, and 9 bases lay in between. CDR3 length: 14 residues. The CDR3 DNA reads TGTGCCAGTAGTATGGAACAGCCTAATTCACCCCTCCACTTT. It codes for CASSMEQPNSPLHF.

The V and J genes are TRBV27 and TRBJ1-4; perhaps TRBD1 as D (6 bases). Trimming shortened V by 3 bases and J by 8 bases, and 7 bases separated the two germline ends. The V gene's germline CDR1 is MNHEY and CDR2 SMNVEV (reference sequence). This CDR3 spans 12 amino acids. CDR3 sequence (DNA): TGTGCCAGCAGTTTGACAGGCGAAAAACTGTTTTTT. This translates into CASSLTGEKLFF. Filled out from reference TRBV27 and TRBJ1-4, the complete variable domain reads EAQVTQNPRYLITVTGKKLTVTCSQNMNHEYMSWYRQDPGLGLRQIYYSMNVEVTDKGDVPEGYKVSRKEKRNFPLILESPSPNQTSLYFCASSLTGEKLFFGSGTQLSVL.

This sequence joins TRBV28 and TRBJ1-4; TRBD1 aligns across 7 bases. Germline V gene sequence: CDR1 MDHEN, CDR2 SYDVKM. With V trimmed by 3 bases and J by 4 bases, 5 bases remained unmatched. The CDR3 sequence is 15 residues long. The CDR3 region has the DNA TGTGCCAGCAGTTTGTCGGGACAGAATAATGAAAAACTGTTTTTT. Residues: CASSLSGQNNEKLFF.

The chain employs TRBV9 and TRBJ2-1, with 11 bases that match TRBD2. Germline V gene data show CDR1 as SGDLS and CDR2 as YYNGEE. V lost 0 bases, J lost 6 bases, and 5 bases stayed unmatched. This CDR3 has 16 amino acids. The CDR3 DNA follows: TGTGCCAGCAGCGTAGCAGGAGGGACTAGCGGCAATGAGCAGTTCTTC. Protein product: CASSVAGGTSGNEQFF.

The V gene is TRBV18, the J gene TRBJ1-2; 7 bases agree with TRBD1. V lost 6 bases, J lost 2 bases, and 12 bases stayed unmatched. Germline V gives CDR1 KGHSH, CDR2 LQKENI. This CDR3 is 16 amino acids long. CDR3 DNA sequence: TGTGCCAGCTCCCCCTTAAGGACAGGAACGAACTATGGCTACACCTTC. It yields the protein CASSPLRTGTNYGYTF.

J is TRBJ1-1 and V is TRBV2; D gene unclear. The CDR3 runs 12 residues. Trimming left V 6 bases short and J 4 bases short, with 9 bases between. In germline, CDR1 is SNHLY, CDR2 FYNNEI. CDR3 amino acids: CASRVPSTEAFF. The CDR3 DNA follows: TGTGCCAGCAGGGTGCCCAGCACTGAAGCTTTCTTT. Looking up the rest from reference TRBV2 and TRBJ1-1 gives the full variable domain: EPEVTQTPSHQVTQMGQEVILRCVPISNHLYFYWYRQILGQKVEFLVSFYNNEISEKSEIFDDQFSVERPDGSNFTLKIRSTKLEDSAMYFCASRVPSTEAFFGQGTRLTVV.

This sequence joins TRBV28 and TRBJ2-3; perhaps TRBD2 as D (5 bases). In germline, CDR1 is MDHEN, CDR2 SYDVKM. The CDR3 is 13 amino acids. Trimming stripped 7 bases from V and 8 bases from J, with 16 bases between. The CDR3 nucleotides are TGTGCCAGCACCTCCCATCAGGCGGGTACGCAGTATTTT. Protein sequence: CASTSHQAGTQYF. Using reference TRBV28 and TRBJ2-3 for the parts outside the CDR3, the full variable domain is DVKVTQSSRYLVKRTGEKVFLECVQDMDHENMFWYRQDPGLGLRLIYFSYDVKMKEKGDIPEGYSVSREKKERFSLILESASTNQTSMYLCASTSHQAGTQYFGPGTRLTVL.

This sequence joins TRBV27 and TRBJ2-7, with TRBD2 matching 13 bases. Trimming cost V 6 bases and J 6 bases; bases outside gene matches: 5. Per the germline V gene, CDR1 is MNHEY and CDR2 is SMNVEV (reference sequence). The CDR3 loop spans 14 amino acids. The CDR3 DNA reads TGTGCCAGCAGAAAACTAGCGGGAGGGGTCGAGCAGTACTTC. Residues: CASRKLAGGVEQYF.

This clone was found once. The CDR3, as DNA: TGTGCCAGCAGCCCATTCGGGGGGTCGAACACTGAAGCTTTCTTT. Its translation: CASSPFGGSNTEAFF. This chain uses TRBV5-4 with TRBJ1-1, with a weak D call TRBD1 (5 bases). The V gene lost 4 bases and the J gene lost 1 base, with 14 bases spanning the gap. The CDR3 length is 15 residues. Germline V gives CDR1 SGHNT, CDR2 YYREEE (reference sequence).

V and J are TRBV5-6 and TRBJ2-7; 7 bases agree with TRBD1. The V gene end was trimmed by 2 bases and the J gene end by 7 bases; junction bases not matched to a gene: 12. Germline V lookup: CDR1 SGHDT, CDR2 YYEEEE. The CDR3 is 15 residues long. The CDR3 spells CASSLRYSTRGEQYF. In DNA form, the CDR3 reads TGTGCCAGCAGCTTAAGGTACTCAACCAGGGGGGAGCAGTACTTC.

The chain has TRBV18 and TRBJ1-2; D is possibly TRBD1 (6 bases). Trimming stripped 1 base from V and 3 bases from J, with 15 bases between. Germline V lookup: CDR1 KGHSH, CDR2 LQKENI. There are 16 residues in the CDR3. The CDR3 DNA reads as TGTGCCAGCTCACCACGGGACATCCGGCAAGACTATGGCTACACCTTC. This gives the protein CASSPRDIRQDYGYTF.

The chain links TRBV29-1 to TRBJ1-3; no clear D gene. CDR1 and CDR2 (germline): SQVTM, ANQGSEA. CDR3 length equals 13 residues. V lost 4 bases and J 4 bases, leaving 11 bases between the germline ends. This CDR3 reads CSVAVVGGNTIYF. DNA of the CDR3: TGCAGCGTTGCGGTGGTGGGCGGAAACACCATATATTTT.

V and J are TRBV5-1 and TRBJ2-7, with D perhaps TRBD2 (6 bases). V was trimmed by 6 bases and J by 0 bases, leaving 13 bases between them. The CDR3 consists of 14 residues. From germline, CDR1 is SGHRS and CDR2 YFSETQ. CDR3 sequence reads: CASTVGRSSYEQYF. CDR3 nucleotide sequence: TGCGCCAGCACCGTTGGGAGGAGCTCCTACGAGCAGTACTTC.

The chain couples TRBV5-6 to TRBJ2-7; 12 bases agree with TRBD2. Trimming removed 0 bases from V and 6 bases from J; junction bases left unmatched: 4. The CDR3 extends over 15 amino acids. Germline lookup yields CDR1 SGHDT and CDR2 YYEEEE. CDR3 protein: CASSLGPGLAGEQYF. The DNA of the CDR3 is TGTGCCAGCAGCTTGGGGCCGGGACTAGCGGGCGAGCAGTACTTC.

The chain carries TRBV6-2 or TRBV6-3 and TRBJ2-5; D is unclear. Trimming pared 2 bases from V and 5 bases from J, leaving 3 bases between. This CDR3 region has 11 residues. Per the germline V gene, CDR1 is MNHEY and CDR2 is SVGEGT. For the CDR3, the DNA is TGTGCCAGCAGTTACGAGGAGACCCAGTACTTC. This codes for CASSYEETQYF.

The chain recombines TRBV29-1 with TRBJ1-1, with TRBD1 matching over 9 bases. After removal of 1 base from V and 0 bases from J, the junction contained 6 bases not matched to a gene. The length of the CDR3 is 16 residues. Germline CDR1 is SQVTM and CDR2 is ANQGSEA. The CDR3 nucleotides read TGCAGCGTTGAAGGAGGGACAGGGACTATGAACACTGAAGCTTTCTTT. This encodes CSVEGGTGTMNTEAFF.